The clone carrying this T cell receptor (beta chain) was detected ten times or more. What it recognizes is unknown. These data are taken from a study of regulatory T cells in long-lasting Graves disease. Study results and limitations: There was favoring of TRBV28, TRBJ1-2 and TRBJ2-5 in persistent disease. No thyroid tissue was studied; the work used peripheral blood only.

This sample's time point: persistent/refractory GD, antithyroid drugs over 5 years with positive TRAb. Isolated PBMC RNA provided the starting material for the TCR library. Around 9.1 milliliters of peripheral blood were drawn into EDTA tubes. J was trimmed by 2 bases and V by 4 bases; bases with no gene match: 3. Germline V gene lookup returns CDR1 SEHNR and CDR2 FQNEAQ (reference sequence). The CDR3 covers 14 residues. In building TCR beta libraries, iRepertoire HTBI primers were used together with Arm-PCR of CDR3 regions. TCRdb analysed the multiplex PCR reads with MiXCR anew, one entry per CDR3 protein. The sample records approximately 690,000 distinct CDR3 sequences, 25% to 35% being singletons.

This TCR was sampled from a female donor with Graves disease. This chain uses TRBV7-9 with TRBJ2-5; TRBD2 aligns across 8 bases. This specimen consisted of peripheral blood mononuclear cells (PBMCs), obtained when the disease was refractory, from a patient treated with antithyroid drugs. The CDR3 DNA sequence: TGTGCCAGCAGCTCTAGCGGGCTACAAGAGACCCAGTACTTC. This sequence encodes CASSSSGLQETQYF.